The 7 T cell receptor beta chains given below trace back to one sample, sequenced in a study of T cell repertoires in cytomegalovirus infection. These TCRs' antigens remain unknown. MiXCR, applied by TCRdb to the reads, yields one record per CDR3 protein. The table shows approximately 990,000 distinct CDR3 sequences, with around 31% occurring only once. The sample in question was cultured CD8+ T cells from PBMCs, obtained from culture after CMV antigen stimulation. The receptors here all came from a human donor in good health (CMV status not recorded). Some clones in this sample may be carry-over from other donors' samples.

This clonotype was picked up one time. V gene TRBV20-1 combines with J gene TRBJ1-1; unclear D gene. The CDR3 spans 10 residues. Trimming cost V 6 bases and J 5 bases, with 7 bases left between them. The germline CDR1 and CDR2 sequences are DFQATT and SNEGSKA (reference sequence). CDR3 residues: CSAGETEAFF. CDR3 DNA sequence: TGCAGTGCCGGGGAGACTGAAGCTTTCTTT.

On this clonotype: An end of the junction does not agree with germline; a read error may underlie this. The V and J genes are TRBV11-2 and TRBJ2-5; 12 nucleotides match TRBD1. This CDR3 is built from 16 residues. The V gene's germline CDR1 is SGHAT and CDR2 FQNNGV. The CDR3 DNA follows: TGTGCCAGCAGCCCACCCGGGACAGGGGGCAAAGAGACCCAGGACTTC. As protein: CASSPPGTGGKETQDF.

This sequence joins TRBV7-9 and TRBJ2-1; TRBD2 aligns across 7 bases. J lost 5 bases, V lost 5 bases, and 6 bases had no gene match. The V gene's germline CDR1 is SEHNR and CDR2 FQNEAQ (reference sequence). This CDR3 has 14 amino acids. CDR3 DNA sequence: TGTGCCAGCAGCGCAGTGGGGACTAACAATGAGCAGTTCTTC. Translated, it gives CASSAVGTNNEQFF.

This clonotype showed up many times. The chain couples TRBV7-2 to TRBJ2-5; 9 positions match TRBD1. The length of the CDR3 is 16 residues. Germline V gene lookup returns CDR1 SGHTA and CDR2 FQGNSA. With 4 bases clipped from V and 3 bases from J, the junction kept 9 bases outside the gene matches. The CDR3 DNA reads TGTGCCAGCAGCTCCTGGGACAGGGCATTAGAAGAGACCCAGTACTTC. It yields the protein CASSSWDRALEETQYF.

This clonotype was seen a few times. CDR3 nucleotide sequence: TGTGCCAGCAGCGGGACTTCGGCCAATGAGCAGTTCTTC. The encoded protein is CASSGTSANEQFF. The genes are TRBV6-5 and TRBJ2-1; weak D call: TRBD2 (6 bases). The CDR3 spans 13 residues. V shed 6 bases and J shed 6 bases, with 12 bases lying between them. Germline CDR1 MNHEY, CDR2 SVGAGI.

This rearrangement joins TRBV2 to TRBJ2-7, with D unresolved. Germline V gene sequence: CDR1 SNHLY, CDR2 FYNNEI. This CDR3 has 14 residues. V dropped 4 bases and J dropped 2 bases, with 12 bases sitting between them. The CDR3 coding sequence is TGTGCCAGCAGTGCAGCCTATAGTCCCTACGAGCAGTACTTC. This sequence encodes CASSAAYSPYEQYF.

This clonotype came up many times. The chain carries TRBV7-2 and TRBJ2-7; 7 bases are shared with TRBD2. The trim removed 5 bases at V and 0 bases at J, leaving 7 bases unmatched. Germline CDR1 SGHTA, CDR2 FQGNSA. There are 15 residues in the CDR3. The CDR3 here is CASSVSGMGSYEQYF. In nucleotides, the CDR3 is TGTGCCAGCAGCGTCAGCGGGATGGGCTCCTACGAGCAGTACTTC.